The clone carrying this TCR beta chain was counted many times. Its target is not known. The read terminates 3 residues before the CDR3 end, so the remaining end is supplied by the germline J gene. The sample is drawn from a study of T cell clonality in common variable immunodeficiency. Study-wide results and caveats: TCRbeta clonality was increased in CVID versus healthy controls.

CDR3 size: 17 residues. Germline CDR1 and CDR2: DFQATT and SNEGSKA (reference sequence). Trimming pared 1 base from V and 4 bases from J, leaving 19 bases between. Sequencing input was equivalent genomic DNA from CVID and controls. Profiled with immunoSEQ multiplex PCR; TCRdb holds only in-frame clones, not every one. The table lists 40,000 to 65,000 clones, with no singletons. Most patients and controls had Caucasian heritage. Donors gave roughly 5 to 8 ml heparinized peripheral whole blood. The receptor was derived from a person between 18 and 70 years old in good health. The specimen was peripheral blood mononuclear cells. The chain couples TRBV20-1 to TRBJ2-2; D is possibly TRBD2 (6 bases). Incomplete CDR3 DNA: TGCAGTGCTAGAGGGACTACCCCACAAGTTGGCACCGGGGAG. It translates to CSARGTTPQVGTGE. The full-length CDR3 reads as CSARGTTPQVGTGELFF.